This TCR beta chain was recovered during a study of blood T cells in healthy people across ages. Primers used in a second PCR of roughly 7 to 12 cycles were a sample-barcoded 5' primer and a J-beta primer mix. TCRdb called the 5' RACE reads again in MiXCR, with one record for every CDR3 protein. The repertoire consists of about 1.1 million distinct CDR3 sequences, with roughly two fifths occurring once and the leading ten covering over 10%. There are 13 residues in the CDR3. Trimming took off 5 bases at V and 7 bases at J, with 15 bases between the two ends. Looked up from germline, CDR1 is SGHTA and CDR2 is FQGNSA. General study findings and limits: Age brought a roughly linear fall in TCR beta diversity measured per million T cells.

As for this clonotype: Its antigen is unidentified.

The source material was blood. The sequence was obtained from a man aged 18-30 years in good health. The chain joins TRBV7-2 to TRBJ2-7; D perhaps matches TRBD2 (6 bases). The CDR3 DNA follows: TGTGCCAGCAGCAGCCGGGGAGGAAATGAGCAGTACTTC. As protein: CASSSRGGNEQYF.